These T cell receptor beta chains were read from a single sample in a study of blood T cell repertoires in COVID-19. Profiled with immunoSEQ multiplex PCR; TCRdb holds only in-frame clones, not every one. This table holds some 140,000 clones, roughly 84% found once. The material sequenced was PBMCs or T cells enriched from blood (not recorded which). Receptors were obtained from a middle-aged man with acute COVID-19. The CDR3 runs from the conserved cysteine through the conserved F or W. A D gene is named only where the DNA matches it firmly. Rows may omit the clone size; those that give it use once, few, many or a size class.

J: TRBJ1-1; D: TRBD1; size: .; length: 14; V: TRBV10-3; CDR3: CAISDLDRSTEAFF; DNA: TGTGCCATCAGTGACCTGGACAGGAGTACTGAAGCTTTCTTT
J: TRBJ1-5; D: TRBD1; size: .; length: 17; V: TRBV11-3; CDR3: CASSCPRDRGPNQPQHF; DNA: TGTGCCAGCAGCTGCCCCCGGGACAGGGGGCCAAATCAGCCCCAGCATTTT
J: TRBJ2-2; D: TRBD1; size: .; length: 16; V: TRBV7-9; CDR3: CASSLAGQANTGELFF; DNA: TGTGCCAGCAGCTTGGCGGGACAGGCGAACACCGGGGAGCTGTTTTTT
J: TRBJ1-4; D: .; size: .; length: 15; V: TRBV28; CDR3: CASTPAGRENEKLFF; DNA: TGTGCCAGCACCCCAGCAGGCAGAGAAAATGAAAAACTGTTTTTT
J: TRBJ1-3; D: .; size: .; length: 17; V: TRBV6-1; CDR3: CASSEATGFLSGNTIYF; DNA: TGTGCCAGCAGTGAAGCAACAGGATTTCTTTCTGGAAACACCATATATTTT
J: TRBJ1-1; D: .; size: .; length: 15; V: TRBV4-3; CDR3: CASRRQYSVNTEAFF; DNA: TGCGCCAGCAGGAGGCAGTATTCAGTGAACACTGAAGCTTTCTTT
J: TRBJ1-4; D: .; size: .; length: 18; V: TRBV4-3; CDR3: CASTYGRAETRTNEKLFF; DNA: TGCGCCAGCACCTACGGCAGGGCAGAAACACGGACTAATGAAAAACTGTTTTTT
J: TRBJ2-3; D: .; size: .; length: 15; V: TRBV30; CDR3: CAWTVRGRPKETQYF; DNA: TGTGCCTGGACCGTACGGGGTAGACCGAAGGAGACGCAGTATTTT
J: TRBJ2-7; D: .; size: .; length: 13; V: TRBV28; CDR3: CASREAADYEQYF; DNA: TGTGCCAGCCGTGAGGCAGCGGACTACGAGCAGTACTTC
J: TRBJ1-3; D: .; size: few; length: 14; V: TRBV10-3; CDR3: CAISGQASGNTIYF; DNA: TGTGCCATCAGTGGACAGGCCTCTGGAAACACCATATATTTT
J: TRBJ1-1; D: TRBD1; size: .; length: 15; V: TRBV10-3; CDR3: CAISLGQGVGTEAFF; DNA: TGTGCCATCAGTTTAGGACAGGGGGTGGGCACTGAAGCTTTCTTT
J: TRBJ2-1; D: .; size: .; length: 16; V: TRBV4-3; CDR3: CASSQDNGGSYNEQFF; DNA: TGCGCCAGCAGCCAAGATAACGGAGGCTCCTACAATGAGCAGTTCTTC
J: TRBJ1-3; D: .; size: once; length: 15; V: TRBV11-3; CDR3: CASSFSGDNGNTIYF; DNA: TGTGCCAGCAGCTTCTCCGGGGACAACGGAAACACCATATATTTT
J: TRBJ2-3; D: .; size: .; length: 15; V: TRBV19; CDR3: CASSIANRRTDTQYF; DNA: TGTGCCAGTAGTATAGCAAACAGGCGGACAGATACGCAGTATTTT
J: TRBJ1-5; D: .; size: .; length: 14; V: TRBV28; CDR3: CASRPSGDGQPQHF; DNA: TGTGCCAGCAGACCCAGTGGAGATGGTCAGCCCCAGCATTTT
J: TRBJ2-1; D: TRBD1; size: .; length: 14; V: TRBV7-2; CDR3: CASSRGTGENEQFF; DNA: TGTGCCAGCAGCCGCGGGACAGGGGAAAATGAGCAGTTCTTC
J: TRBJ1-2; D: TRBD1; size: .; length: 15; V: TRBV24-1; CDR3: CATSFPGQGFSVYTF; DNA: TGTGCCACCAGTTTTCCGGGACAGGGTTTTTCAGTCTACACCTTC
J: TRBJ2-7; D: .; size: few; length: 14; V: TRBV7-2; CDR3: CASGVQASSYEQYF; DNA: TGTGCCAGCGGTGTACAGGCGAGTTCCTACGAGCAGTACTTC
J: TRBJ2-1; D: TRBD2; size: .; length: 15; V: TRBV7-8; CDR3: CASSLGASGRVEQFF; DNA: TGTGCCAGCAGCTTGGGAGCTAGCGGGAGGGTTGAGCAGTTCTTC
J: TRBJ1-1; D: .; size: .; length: 14; V: TRBV28; CDR3: CASRPGAGDTEAFF; DNA: TGTGCCAGCAGGCCCGGGGCGGGAGACACTGAAGCTTTCTTT
J: TRBJ1-1; D: TRBD1; size: .; length: 14; V: TRBV7-2; CDR3: CASSLATGGPEAFF; DNA: TGTGCCAGCAGCTTAGCCACAGGGGGTCCTGAAGCTTTCTTT